This is a list of T cell receptor beta chains from one sample in a study of vaccination effects on CD4 cells after COVID-19. Antigen specificity for these receptors is unknown. TCRdb's table, derived via immunoSEQ multiplex PCR, lists solely in-frame clones and lacks some. The sample shows about 33,000 clones, roughly four fifths of them seen only once. Specimen: CD4+ T cells from PBMCs cultured with HCoV-NL63 spike peptides, collected after COVID-19 vaccination. The receptors come from a human donor who received a COVID-19 vaccine. Some clones in this sample may be carry-over from other donors' samples. CDR3s leave out the opening cysteine and the closing phenylalanine or tryptophan. Rows give clone size only sometimes, using once, few, many, or a class for an expanded clone.

V gene	J gene	clone size	CDR3 protein
TRBV4-3	TRBJ2-5	once	ASSQEKSGGGVGETQY
TRBV2	TRBJ2-3	NA	ASSKYGTLSTDTQY
TRBV30	TRBJ2-5	few	AWRPPGVQETQY
TRBV29-1	TRBJ2-3	NA	SVEDTGSWAGADTQY
TRBV2	TRBJ1-2	NA	ASIATQGSGYT
TRBV28	TRBJ2-2	NA	ASSSDGELF
TRBV27	TRBJ2-5	NA	ASSPGKGQAGQETQY
TRBV5-4	TRBJ1-1	NA	ASSLMGDTEAF
TRBV7-2	TRBJ1-2	NA	ASSLSTTGGPIYGYT
TRBV3-1/TRBV3-2	TRBJ2-5	NA	ASSQGEETQY
TRBV7-3	TRBJ2-6	once	ASTQGPGANVLT
TRBV9	TRBJ1-3	once	ASSVGKGPNSGNTIY
TRBV7-9	TRBJ1-4	NA	ASTRAPGEKLF
TRBV29-1	TRBJ1-2	few	SVEEGGGYT
TRBV7-6	TRBJ2-6	NA	ASTGGALSGANVLT
TRBV2	TRBJ2-6	NA	ASSERNSGANVLT
TRBV27	TRBJ1-2	few	ASSSQRANYGYT
TRBV11-2	TRBJ1-5	NA	ASSPDGHSNQPQH
TRBV9	TRBJ1-2	NA	ASSADGNYGYT
TRBV11-2	TRBJ1-2	NA	ASSEDRGPNYGYT
TRBV27	TRBJ2-1	NA	ASKLSFLAGAPNFNEQF
TRBV2	TRBJ2-1	once	ASRTMTYNEQF
TRBV24-1	TRBJ2-5	NA	ATSDPTGDGETQY
TRBV2	TRBJ1-6	NA	ASSEATSPLH
TRBV20-1	TRBJ1-5	NA	SASGPEGQPQH
TRBV9	TRBJ1-2	NA	ASSANYGYT
TRBV3-1/TRBV3-2	TRBJ1-2	NA	ASSQGGGYT
TRBV24-1	TRBJ1-4	NA	ATSDSDRDNEKLF
TRBV6-5	TRBJ2-1	NA	ASSTPAPREQF
TRBV24-1	TRBJ2-3	NA	ATRESGGFTDTQY
TRBV10-2	TRBJ2-3	NA	ASSDWASGTTDTQY
TRBV11-2	TRBJ2-1	NA	ASSLVGSYNEQF
TRBV4-3	TRBJ1-6	few	ASSHEVESPLH
TRBV24-1	TRBJ2-6	NA	ATSDRTSGANVLT
TRBV9	TRBJ2-1	once	ASSVSPGQPYNEQF
TRBV18	TRBJ2-3	NA	ASSPGLASTDTQY
TRBV5-8	TRBJ1-2	few	ASPRYWPVDYGYT
TRBV12-3/TRBV12-4	TRBJ1-1	NA	ASKPTTNTEAF
TRBV27	TRBJ1-2	NA	ASSLQGASGGYT
TRBV6-5	TRBJ2-1	NA	ASRGIGPGYNEQF
TRBV11-2	TRBJ2-3	NA	ASSSLQGKDTQY
TRBV5-1	TRBJ2-3	NA	ASSDHRAGDTQY
TRBV4-3	TRBJ1-1	NA	ASSHQRGNTEAF
TRBV14	TRBJ1-2	once	ASSQDRGFGYT
TRBV19	TRBJ1-4	once	ASSIWTGVNEKLF
TRBV5-1	TRBJ2-1	NA	ASSSDSHNEQF
TRBV10-1	TRBJ2-1	NA	ASNGPGHEQF
TRBV6-6	TRBJ1-1	NA	ASSSRGKGTEAF
TRBV3-1/TRBV3-2	TRBJ1-2	NA	ASSQQRRDRGWGNYGYT
TRBV11-1	TRBJ2-5	NA	ASSLQGGRIQETQY
TRBV18	TRBJ2-5	NA	ASSQQVGQGGQTQY
TRBV5-5	TRBJ1-1	NA	ASSGWTSTEAF
TRBV24-1	TRBJ2-6	once	ATSESRTGANVLT
TRBV6-5	TRBJ2-3	NA	ASSPGTGTDTQY
TRBV5-1	TRBJ1-1	NA	ASIDGPETNTEAF